One sample yielded the 2 T cell receptor beta chains listed below, sequenced in a study of T cells after yellow fever vaccination. TCRdb redid the calling of the 5' RACE reads with MiXCR, one entry per CDR3 protein. The sample lists 250,000 to 400,000 distinct CDR3 sequences; about 4% were seen once. Material: PBMCs, obtained 5 days after the yellow fever booster vaccination. The source of these receptors is a man younger than 35 who received the YFV17D yellow fever vaccine.

This clonotype was found many times. The J gene is TRBJ2-2, the V gene TRBV5-5, with D possibly being TRBD2 (6 bases). The V end was cut by 2 bases, the J end by 4 bases, with 9 bases between. Germline V gene data show CDR1 as SGHKS and CDR2 as YYEKEE (reference sequence). The CDR3 length is 14 residues. CDR3 sequence reads: CASSFRGSTGELFF. For the CDR3, the DNA is TGTGCCAGCAGCTTTCGGGGGAGCACCGGGGAGCTGTTTTTT. Complete variable domain (other parts from reference TRBV5-5 and TRBJ2-2): DAGVTQSPTHLIKTRGQQVTLRCSPISGHKSVSWYQQVLGQGPQFIFQYYEKEERGRGNFPDRFSARQFPNYSSELNVNALLLGDSALYLCASSFRGSTGELFFGEGSRLTVL.

This clonotype was picked up many times. The genes are TRBV4-2 and TRBJ1-6; 7 positions match TRBD1. V dropped 4 bases and J dropped 7; count of bases not matched to a gene: 4. Germline V gives CDR1 LGHNA, CDR2 YNFKEQ. CDR3 length: 14 amino acids. The CDR3 DNA reads as TGTGCCAGCAGCCCGGGACAGCTAAATTCACCCCTCCACTTT. This sequence encodes CASSPGQLNSPLHF.